A selection of T cell receptor beta chains follows, all from one sample in a study of blood T cell repertoires in COVID-19. Sequencing used immunoSEQ multiplex PCR; TCRdb keeps in-frame clones, though not all of them. The table includes over 250,000 clones, around 83% detected once. The sequenced sample was PBMCs or T cells enriched from blood (not recorded which). These receptors were obtained from a man aged 40-49 years who had been exposed to COVID-19. CDR3s include the opening cysteine and the closing phenylalanine or tryptophan. Fields, in order: CDR3 length, clone size, V gene, D gene, J gene, CDR3 protein, CDR3 DNA. D genes are given only for firm matches. Part of the rows lack a size; the others show once, few, many or a class for expanded clones.

14,-,TRBV14,TRBD2,TRBJ2-1,CASSQGSGGFWQFF,TGTGCCAGCAGCCAAGGTAGCGGGGGTTTTTGGCAGTTCTTC
13,-,TRBV7-2,TRBD1,TRBJ1-5,CASSPNRGEPQHF,TGTGCCAGCAGCCCTAACAGGGGTGAGCCCCAGCATTTT
16,-,TRBV15,TRBD2,TRBJ2-7,CATSREISGSGHEQYF,TGTGCCACCAGCAGGGAAATTAGCGGGAGCGGGCACGAGCAGTACTTC
13,-,TRBV12-5,-,TRBJ2-1,CASGLVIGNEQFF,TGTGCTAGTGGTTTGGTAATCGGCAATGAGCAGTTCTTC
14,once,TRBV29-1,TRBD2,TRBJ2-1,CSARGLAVYNEQFF,TGCAGCGCACGCGGGCTAGCGGTCTACAATGAGCAGTTCTTC
16,-,TRBV3-1/TRBV3-2,TRBD1,TRBJ2-3,CASSQARQGRTDTQYF,TGTGCCAGCAGCCAAGCTCGACAGGGTAGGACAGATACGCAGTATTTT
16,-,TRBV7-6,TRBD2,TRBJ2-5,CASSLGRLAVGETQYF,TGTGCCAGCAGCTTAGGTCGTCTAGCGGTAGGGGAGACCCAGTACTTC
16,-,TRBV10-1,TRBD2,TRBJ2-7,CASLPRTSGSPYEQYF,TGCGCCAGTCTCCCCAGGACTAGCGGGAGTCCCTACGAGCAGTACTTC
12,-,TRBV27,-,TRBJ1-1,CASSTRGTEAFF,TGTGCCAGCAGTACGCGGGGCACTGAAGCTTTCTTT
15,-,TRBV7-9,-,TRBJ2-1,CASSSPDRAGNEQFF,TGTGCCAGCAGCTCCCCCGACAGGGCGGGGAATGAGCAGTTCTTC
12,-,TRBV5-8,-,TRBJ2-5,CASSPLQETQYF,TGTGCCAGCAGCCCTCTACAAGAGACCCAGTACTTC
13,few,TRBV19,TRBD1,TRBJ1-6,CASKGTGGSPLHF,TGTGCCAGTAAAGGGACAGGGGGTTCACCCCTCCACTTT
14,once,TRBV9,TRBD2,TRBJ2-7,CASSPRTSAYEQYF,TGTGCCAGCAGCCCCCGGACTAGTGCCTACGAGCAGTACTTC
15,-,TRBV6-5,-,TRBJ1-3,CASSYGLGPGNTIYF,TGTGCCAGCAGTTACGGGCTGGGGCCAGGAAACACCATATATTTT
17,-,TRBV9,TRBD1,TRBJ1-3,CASSVRGDRDRGNTIYF,TGTGCCAGCAGCGTAAGGGGGGACAGGGATCGTGGAAACACCATATATTTT
15,-,TRBV5-8,-,TRBJ1-5,CASTPGGVGNQPQHF,TGTGCCAGCACCCCTGGGGGGGTTGGAAATCAGCCCCAGCATTTT
16,-,TRBV27,TRBD2,TRBJ2-3,CASRVLAGGSTDTQYF,TGTGCCAGCAGGGTACTAGCGGGTGGAAGCACAGATACGCAGTATTTT
14,-,TRBV5-8,TRBD2,TRBJ2-7,CASRRTSGKYEQYF,TGTGCCAGCCGGAGGACTAGCGGGAAATACGAGCAGTACTTC
13,-,TRBV25-1,-,TRBJ2-3,CASNQGDTHTQYF,TGTGCCAGCAATCAAGGGGATACACATACGCAGTATTTT
13,few,TRBV10-3,-,TRBJ1-6,CAISDLYNSPLHF,TGTGCCATCAGTGACCTCTATAATTCACCCCTCCACTTT
12,-,TRBV7-9,-,TRBJ2-7,CASSVGTLEQYF,TGTGCCAGCAGCGTCGGGACTTTGGAGCAGTACTTC
16,-,TRBV15,TRBD2,TRBJ2-5,CATSRGPIREGETQYF,TGTGCCACCAGCAGAGGCCCCATCCGGGAGGGGGAGACCCAGTACTTC
15,-,TRBV11-3,TRBD1,TRBJ2-7,CASSLGQGSSYEQYF,TGTGCCAGCAGCCTCGGACAGGGGTCCTCCTACGAGCAGTACTTC
14,-,TRBV19,-,TRBJ1-5,CASSRQGSNQPQHF,TGTGCCAGTAGTAGGCAGGGAAGCAATCAGCCCCAGCATTTT
15,once,TRBV7-7,-,TRBJ2-2,CASSRGKANTGELFF,TGTGCTAGCAGCCGCGGGAAAGCGAACACCGGGGAGCTGTTTTTT
14,once,TRBV28,TRBD2,TRBJ2-1,CASGSSGRNNEQFF,TGTGCCAGCGGGTCTAGCGGGAGGAACAATGAGCAGTTCTTC
13,-,TRBV10-1,-,TRBJ2-5,CASSERVLETQYF,TGCGCCAGCAGTGAACGGGTTCTGGAGACCCAGTACTTC
17,-,TRBV21-1,-,TRBJ2-1,CASSKGRRDGAYNEQFF,TGTGCCAGCAGCAAAGGTAGGCGGGACGGGGCGTACAATGAGCAGTTCTTC
12,once,TRBV2,-,TRBJ2-1,CASSESAGALIF,TGTGCCAGCAGTGAATCCGCAGGGGCATTGATCTTC
13,-,TRBV4-1,TRBD1,TRBJ1-1,CASSQSGTGKAFF,TGCGCCAGCAGCCAATCCGGGACAGGGAAAGCTTTCTTT
13,-,TRBV3-1/TRBV3-2,-,TRBJ2-5,CASSPRGQETQYF,TGTGCCAGCAGCCCCAGGGGACAAGAGACCCAGTACTTC
16,few,TRBV18,-,TRBJ1-3,CASSPLGTSSGNTIYF,TGTGCCAGCTCACCTCTAGGGACAAGCTCTGGAAACACCATATATTTT
12,-,TRBV18,-,TRBJ1-2,CASSQSRGGYTF,TGTGCCAGCTCCCAGAGTAGGGGTGGCTACACCTTC
16,-,TRBV19,TRBD1,TRBJ1-5,CASSIPQGARDQPQHF,TGTGCCAGTAGTATACCACAGGGGGCGAGGGATCAGCCCCAGCATTTT
13,-,TRBV10-1,-,TRBJ2-2,CASRYSGTGELFF,TGCGCCAGCAGATACAGCGGCACCGGGGAGCTGTTTTTT